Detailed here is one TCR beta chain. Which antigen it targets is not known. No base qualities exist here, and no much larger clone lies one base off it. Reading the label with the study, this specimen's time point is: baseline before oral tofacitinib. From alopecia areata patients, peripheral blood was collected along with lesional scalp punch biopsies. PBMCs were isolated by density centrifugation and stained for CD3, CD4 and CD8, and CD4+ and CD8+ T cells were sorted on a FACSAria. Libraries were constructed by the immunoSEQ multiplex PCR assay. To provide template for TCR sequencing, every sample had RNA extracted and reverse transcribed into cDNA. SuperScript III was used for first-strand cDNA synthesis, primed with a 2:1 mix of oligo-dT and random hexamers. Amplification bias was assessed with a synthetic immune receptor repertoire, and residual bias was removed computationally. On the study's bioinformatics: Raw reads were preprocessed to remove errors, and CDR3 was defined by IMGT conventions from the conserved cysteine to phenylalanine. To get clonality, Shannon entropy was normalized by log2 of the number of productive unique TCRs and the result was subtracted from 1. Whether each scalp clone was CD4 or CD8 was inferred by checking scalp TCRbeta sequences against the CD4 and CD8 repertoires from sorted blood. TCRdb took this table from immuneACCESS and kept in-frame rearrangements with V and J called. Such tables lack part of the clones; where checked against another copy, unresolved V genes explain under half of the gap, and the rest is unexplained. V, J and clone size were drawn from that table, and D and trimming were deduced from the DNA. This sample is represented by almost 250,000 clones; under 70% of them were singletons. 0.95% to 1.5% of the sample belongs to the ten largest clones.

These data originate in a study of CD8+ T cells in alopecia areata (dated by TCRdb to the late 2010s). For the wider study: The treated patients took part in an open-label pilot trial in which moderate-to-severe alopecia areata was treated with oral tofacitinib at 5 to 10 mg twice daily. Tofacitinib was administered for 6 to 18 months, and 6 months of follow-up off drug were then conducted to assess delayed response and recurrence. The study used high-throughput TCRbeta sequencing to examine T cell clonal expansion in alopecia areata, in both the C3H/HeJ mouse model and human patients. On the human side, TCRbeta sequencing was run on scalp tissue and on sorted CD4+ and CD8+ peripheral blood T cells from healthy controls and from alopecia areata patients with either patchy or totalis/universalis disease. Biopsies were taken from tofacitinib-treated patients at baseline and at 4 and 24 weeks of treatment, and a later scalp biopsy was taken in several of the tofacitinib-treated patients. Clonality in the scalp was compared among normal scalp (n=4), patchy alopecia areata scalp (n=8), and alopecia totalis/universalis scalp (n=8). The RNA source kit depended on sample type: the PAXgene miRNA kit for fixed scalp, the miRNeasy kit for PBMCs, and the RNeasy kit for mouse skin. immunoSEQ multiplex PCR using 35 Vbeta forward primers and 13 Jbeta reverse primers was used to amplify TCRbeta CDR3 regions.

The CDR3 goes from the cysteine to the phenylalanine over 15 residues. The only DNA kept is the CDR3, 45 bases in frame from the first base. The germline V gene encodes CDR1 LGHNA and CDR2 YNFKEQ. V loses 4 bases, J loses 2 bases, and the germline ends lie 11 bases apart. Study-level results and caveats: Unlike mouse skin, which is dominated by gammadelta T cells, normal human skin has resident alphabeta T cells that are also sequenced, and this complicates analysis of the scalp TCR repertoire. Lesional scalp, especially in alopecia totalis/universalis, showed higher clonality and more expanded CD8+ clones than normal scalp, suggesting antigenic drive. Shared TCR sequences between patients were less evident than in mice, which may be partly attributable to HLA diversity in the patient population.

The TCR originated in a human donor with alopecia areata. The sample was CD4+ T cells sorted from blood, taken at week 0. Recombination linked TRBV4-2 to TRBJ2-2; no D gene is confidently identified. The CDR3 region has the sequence CASSPADFNTGELFF. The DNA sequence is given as TGTGCCAGCAGCCCGGCCGACTTCAACACCGGGGAGCTGTTTTTT.